Below are 5 T cell receptor beta chains sequenced from a single sample in a study of CD8+ T cells in alopecia areata. cDNA prepared by RNA extraction and subsequent reverse transcription served as the template for sequencing. The method was immunoSEQ multiplex PCR; TCRdb's version includes in-frame clones alone and lacks a portion of them. The repertoire holds over 250,000 clones, with 45% to 70% as singletons. Sample treatment: oral pan-JAK inhibitor, 5-10 mg twice daily. The sequencing here drew on CD4+ T cells sorted from blood, taken between weeks 51 and 52, from a patient treated with tofacitinib. The receptors here all came from a human donor with alopecia areata.

The chain is built from TRBV5-6 and TRBJ2-6; TRBD2 matches at 7 bases. Germline values: CDR1 SGHDT, CDR2 YYEEEE. The CDR3 covers 13 residues. The J segment lost 8 bases and the V segment lost 2 bases, leaving 1 base of the junction unmatched. In nucleotides, the CDR3 is TGTGCCAGCAGCTTAGCGGGGACCAACGTCCTGACTTTC. Protein product: CASSLAGTNVLTF.

This rearrangement joins TRBV30 to TRBJ2-7; D is uncertain. Germline V gives CDR1 GTSNPN, CDR2 SVGIG (reference sequence). The V gene lost 3 bases and the J gene lost 3 bases, with 18 bases spanning the gap. The CDR3 is 15 residues long. The CDR3 region is CAWSQLPGPHYEQYF. The CDR3 bases are TGTGCCTGGAGCCAACTTCCGGGTCCCCACTACGAGCAGTACTTC. Variable domain in full (rest from reference TRBV30 and TRBJ2-7): SQTIHQWPATLVQPVGSPLSLECTVEGTSNPNLYWYRQAAGRGLQLLFYSVGIGQISSEVPQNLSASRPQDRQFILSSKKLLLSDSGFYLCAWSQLPGPHYEQYFGPGTRLTVT.

This clone was recorded a few times. The chain combines TRBV18 with TRBJ1-4; D is perhaps TRBD1 (6 bases). CDR1 and CDR2 (germline): KGHSH, LQKENI. Trimming shortened V by 2 bases and J by 5 bases, and 9 bases separated the two germline ends. The CDR3 spans 14 residues. CDR3 residues: CASSPGGRNEKLFF. CDR3 in DNA: TGTGCCAGCTCACCAGGGGGCCGGAATGAAAAACTGTTTTTT. The full variable domain, rest sourced from reference TRBV18 and TRBJ1-4, is NAGVMQNPRHLVRRRGQEARLRCSPMKGHSHVYWYRQLPEEGLKFMVYLQKENIIDESGMPKERFSAEFPKEGPSILRIQQVVRGDSAAYFCASSPGGRNEKLFFGSGTQLSVL.

V and J are TRBV27 and TRBJ1-6, with 9 bases matching TRBD1. The CDR3 has 14 amino acids. J gave up 9 bases and V 0 bases, and 0 bases lay outside the gene matches. Germline CDR1 and CDR2: MNHEY and SMNVEV (reference sequence). In nucleotides, the CDR3 is TGTGCCAGCAGTTTATCGGGACAGGGTTCACCCCTCCACTTT. It encodes CASSLSGQGSPLHF.

The rearrangement joins TRBV19 to TRBJ1-5; D possibly corresponds to TRBD1 (5 bases). Germline V gives CDR1 LNHDA, CDR2 SQIVND (reference sequence). Deletions cut 4 bases from V and 11 bases from J, with 9 bases between. This CDR3 has 11 residues. The CDR3, as DNA: TGTGCCAGTAGTAGAACAGGTTCCCAGCATTTT. This codes for CASSRTGSQHF.